Presented here are 4 T cell receptor beta chains from one specimen sequenced in a study of shared clonotypes between healthy human individuals. The data were produced by immunoSEQ multiplex PCR, yet TCRdb's version contains in-frame clones alone and is incomplete. The sample consists of around 330,000 clones, around two thirds of them appearing once. Material: memory CD4+ T cells sorted from blood. The subset is: CD45RA-negative fraction. The receptor set was obtained from a man in his thirties or forties in good health.

This clone was counted many times. The CDR3 protein is CASSSTSGRRSYNEQFF. In DNA form, the CDR3 reads TGTGCCAGTAGTTCGACTAGCGGGAGGCGGTCCTACAATGAGCAGTTCTTC. The chain couples TRBV19 to TRBJ2-1; 13 bases match TRBD2. The length of the CDR3 is 17 residues. Unmatched junction bases numbered 5, after V lost 5 bases and J lost 1 base. Germline lookup yields CDR1 LNHDA and CDR2 SQIVND (reference sequence).

V gene TRBV18 combines with J gene TRBJ1-3, with D uncertain. The germline V and J ends were trimmed by 3 bases and 0 bases, with 12 bases remaining between them. Germline CDR1 and CDR2: KGHSH and LQKENI. The CDR3 runs 16 residues. CDR3 loop: CASSPLRMLSGNTIYF. CDR3 DNA sequence: TGTGCCAGCTCACCGCTACGGATGCTCTCTGGAAACACCATATATTTT.

The gene calls are TRBV25-1 and TRBJ2-3, with D unresolved. The CDR3 loop spans 11 amino acids. V was shortened by 8 bases and J by 2 bases, with 5 bases between the two germline ends. Germline CDR1 and CDR2: MGHDK and SYGVNS. In nucleotides, the CDR3 is TGTGCCAGCTCCCACACAGATACGCAGTATTTT. It is translated as CASSHTDTQYF.

This clone appeared many times. This chain uses TRBV11-2 with TRBJ1-1; D perhaps matches TRBD1 (6 bases). The CDR3 is 15 amino acids. The V gene's germline CDR1 is SGHAT and CDR2 FQNNGV. Trimming removed 1 base at V and 3 bases at J, with 12 bases between. Here the CDR3 DNA reads TGTGCCAGCAGCTTAGGGGACTGGACAGACACTGAAGCTTTCTTT. Amino acid sequence: CASSLGDWTDTEAFF. The whole variable domain, filled in from reference TRBV11-2 and TRBJ1-1, reads EAGVAQSPRYKIIEKRQSVAFWCNPISGHATLYWYQQILGQGPKLLIQFQNNGVVDDSQLPKDRFSAERLKGVDSTLKIQPAKLEDSAVYLCASSLGDWTDTEAFFGQGTRLTVV.